A single sample is the source of the 14 T cell receptor beta chains below, sequenced in a study of post-analysis software for immune sequencing data. Points from the study as a whole: The five TRBV segments detected at higher frequency in patients than in controls included TRBV5-6, TRBV5-1 and TRBV20-1.

Their specific antigens are unknown. Built from TCR beta cDNA, the libraries had unique molecular identifiers in them. TCRdb redid the calling of the PCR reads with MiXCR, one entry per CDR3 protein. The sample yields roughly 540,000 distinct CDR3 sequences, around 36% seen once. What was sequenced was blood. Receptors originate from a girl under 18 with multiple sclerosis.

As to this clonotype: One end of the junction does not line up with germline, which may come from a read error. The gene calls are TRBV5-6 and TRBJ1-3; TRBD1 agrees at 7 bases. Germline lookup yields CDR1 SGHDT and CDR2 YYEEEE. The CDR3 covers 16 residues. CDR3 protein: CASTPGTAGGFNTTYF. CDR3 DNA sequence: TGTGCCAGCACCCCCGGAACGGCAGGGGGATTCAACACCACATATTTT. The whole variable domain, filled in from reference TRBV5-6 and TRBJ1-3, reads DAGVTQSPTHLIKTRGQQVTLRCSPKSGHDTVSWYQQALGQGPQFIFQYYEEEERQRGNFPDRFSGHQFPNYSSELNVNALLLGDSALYLCASTPGTAGGFNTTYFGEGSWLTVV.

This clonotype was picked up a small number of times. V usage is TRBV7-8 and J usage is TRBJ2-1; possible D gene TRBD2, 6 bases. This CDR3 has 19 residues. The germline CDR1 and CDR2 sequences are SGHVS and FQNEAQ. The V end lost 5 bases, the J end lost 8 bases, and 31 bases lay between the germline ends. The CDR3 coding sequence is TGTGCCAGCAGCCAATGGGGACTCGGAAGGTCTCGCCTAAGGGATGAGCAGTTCTTC. Protein sequence: CASSQWGLGRSRLRDEQFF.

This clonotype showed up many times. This chain links TRBV29-1 with TRBJ2-7; 7 bases fit TRBD2. J was trimmed by 2 bases and V by 7 bases; bases with no gene match: 8. Germline V gives CDR1 SQVTM, CDR2 ANQGSEA. The CDR3 loop spans 13 amino acids. CDR3 in DNA: TGCAGCGCGTTGACTAGCTCTGCCTACGAGCAGTACTTC. It is translated as CSALTSSAYEQYF.

The chain joins TRBV16 to TRBJ1-5, with D perhaps matching TRBD1 (6 bases). V was trimmed by 2 bases and J by 0 bases, leaving 14 bases between them. CDR1 KGHSY and CDR2 FQNENV come from the germline V gene. The CDR3 has 17 residues. CDR3 nucleotide sequence: TGTGCCAGCAGCCAAGTCGGACAGCATTATAGCAATCAGCCCCAGCATTTT. Encoded protein: CASSQVGQHYSNQPQHF.

The chain has TRBV4-1 and TRBJ2-1; TRBD2 agrees at 10 bases. V lost 4 bases, J lost 7 bases, and 1 base stayed unmatched. Germline CDR1 and CDR2: MGHRA and YSYEKL. The CDR3 is made up of 13 amino acids. CDR3 nucleotide sequence: TGCGCCAGCAGCCGGGGACTAGCGAATGAGCAGTTCTTC. Amino acids: CASSRGLANEQFF.

This chain links TRBV9 with TRBJ2-4; D is unclear. The J call is in doubt because the DNA end fits TRBJ2-7 better. Germline CDR1 and CDR2: SGDLS and YYNGEE. The CDR3 is made up of 14 amino acids. In DNA form, the CDR3 reads TGTGCCAGCAGCACTCATGACGGTAATTACGAGCAGTACTTC. Protein: CASSTHDGNYEQYF.

This clonotype was detected only a few times. The chain carries TRBV5-1 and TRBJ1-6; D is ambiguous. V lost 1 base and J lost 7, with 18 bases in between. The CDR3 totals 17 residues. The germline V gene encodes CDR1 SGHRS and CDR2 YFSETQ. The CDR3 loop is CASSLPTGRGLNSPLHF. CDR3 nucleotides: TGCGCCAGCAGCTTGCCCACCGGACGAGGTCTAAATTCACCCCTCCACTTT.

This chain links TRBV5-1 with TRBJ1-2; no clear D. Germline-derived CDR1 and CDR2 are SGHRS and YFSETQ. Trimming stripped 4 bases from V and 4 bases from J, with 11 bases between. This CDR3 has 13 amino acids. CDR3 bases: TGCGCCAGCAGCGACTTCCCCTTCTATGGCTACACCTTC. Amino acid sequence: CASSDFPFYGYTF.

In its sample, this clonotype was seen many times. The chain has TRBV25-1 and TRBJ1-2; D unresolved. Trimming stripped 3 bases from V and 4 bases from J, with 3 bases between. This CDR3 is built from 11 residues. CDR1 is MGHDK, CDR2 SYGVNS, per germline. The CDR3 region is CASSEAYGYTF. CDR3 DNA sequence: TGTGCCAGCAGTGAGGCCTATGGCTACACCTTC.

The chain links TRBV20-1 to TRBJ2-3; D is uncertain. CDR3 length: 12 amino acids. V was trimmed by 5 bases and J by 8 bases, leaving 14 bases between them. Germline V gene sequence: CDR1 DFQATT, CDR2 SNEGSKA (reference sequence). The CDR3, as DNA: TGCAGTGCTTCCGGCAACCCGAGTACGCAGTATTTT. Translated: CSASGNPSTQYF.

Turning to this clonotype: The junction and the germline gene differ at one end; a read error may be behind it. J is TRBJ2-3 and V is TRBV29-1; D unresolved. CDR3 length: 12 amino acids. Germline lookup yields CDR1 SQVTM and CDR2 ANQGSEA. CDR3 bases: TGCGGCGTCCGATCTTTGACAGATACGCAGTATTTT. This encodes CGVRSLTDTQYF.

V is TRBV6-5 and J is TRBJ2-5; TRBD1 aligns across 8 bases. V shed 2 bases, J shed 11 bases, and the junction held 7 bases outside the gene matches. The V gene's germline CDR1 is MNHEY and CDR2 SVGAGI. The CDR3 has 13 amino acids. As DNA, the CDR3 is TGTGCCAGCAGTTACGCCGAGACAGGGGAGCAGTACTTC. This sequence encodes CASSYAETGEQYF.

This clonotype was counted only a few times. This chain joins TRBV6-1 and TRBJ1-1; weak D call: TRBD1 (5 bases). CDR1 and CDR2 (germline): MNHNS, SASEGT. V was cut by 3 bases and J by 4 bases, with 15 bases left in between. The CDR3 loop spans 15 amino acids. CDR3 sequence reads: CASSEALRGRTEAFF. CDR3 DNA sequence: TGTGCCAGCAGTGAGGCGCTTCGGGGACGCACTGAAGCTTTCTTT.

CDR3 DNA sequence: TGCGCCAGCAGCCCGGGACTAGCGGGGGGGCCGCGAGGGTCCTACAATGAGCAGTTCTTC. Translated: CASSPGLAGGPRGSYNEQFF. The V call is TRBV5-1, the J call TRBJ2-1; 16 positions match TRBD2. Trimming at V came to 4 bases and at J to 1 base, leaving 11 bases not matched to a gene. CDR3 length: 20 residues. Germline CDR1 reads SGHRS; CDR2 reads YFSETQ.